The 10 T cell receptor beta chains below come from one sample, sequenced in a study of TIL therapy for anti-PD-1-resistant metastatic lung cancer (dated by TCRdb to the early 2020s). Reading the label with the study, this specimen's time point is: pre-treatment sample, taken before nivolumab and TIL therapy. TCR beta CDR3 regions were amplified from genomic DNA with the immunoSEQ v3 hsTCRB kit using bias-controlled multiplex PCR. The table was pulled from immuneACCESS by TCRdb, which kept in-frame rearrangements only. Such tables lose some clones; where checked, under half of the loss comes from unresolved V genes, and the rest has no known cause. The sample has tens of thousands of clones on record, around 86% of them singletons. Jointly, the top ten make up just over 2.5% of the sample. The specimen was blood, collected at baseline. The source of these receptors is a person aged 25-85 years with non-small cell lung cancer.

Of note for this clone: Other DNA sequences within the sample encode an identical CDR3. The gene calls are TRBV5-4 and TRBJ2-1; the D is unclear. V lost 4 bases to trimming and J lost 10 bases, with 9 bases between them. CDR3 length equals 11 residues. CDR1 SGHNT and CDR2 YYREEE come from the germline V gene (reference sequence). The CDR3 spells CASSLRGEQFF. DNA of the CDR3: TGTGCCAGCAGCCTCCGTGGGGAGCAGTTCTTC.

The rearrangement joins TRBV5-1 to TRBJ1-3; 7 positions match TRBD1. Germline trimming cut 4 bases from V and 0 bases from J; bases unmatched to any gene: 10. The V gene's germline CDR1 is SGHRS and CDR2 YFSETQ. The length of the CDR3 is 17 residues. In DNA form, the CDR3 reads TGCGCCAGCAGCCCACAACAGGGGCAGGGCTCTGGAAACACCATATATTTT. Its protein is CASSPQQGQGSGNTIYF.

The chain uses TRBV6-4 and TRBJ1-1; tentative D call: TRBD1 (5 bases). Germline CDR1 is MRHNA and CDR2 is SNTAGT. CDR3 size: 15 residues. V lost 6 bases to trimming and J lost 6 bases, with 20 bases between them. The CDR3 spells CASRSSGSGGAEAFF. CDR3 DNA: TGTGCCAGCAGAAGCTCTGGGTCTGGGGGGGCTGAAGCTTTCTTT.

The V call is TRBV7-9, the J call TRBJ2-1; TRBD1 is a possible D gene (5 bases). CDR1 is SEHNR, CDR2 FQNEAQ, per germline (reference sequence). V dropped 4 bases and J dropped 8 bases, with 15 bases sitting between them. This CDR3 region has 14 residues. In DNA, the CDR3 is TGTGCCAGCAGCTCACGGACAACCTGGGATGAGCAGTTCTTC. Amino acid sequence: CASSSRTTWDEQFF.

The genes are TRBV4-1 and TRBJ1-2; D is possibly TRBD1 (6 bases). The V end was cut by 0 bases, the J end by 2 bases, with 16 bases between. Germline-derived CDR1 and CDR2 are MGHRA and YSYEKL. The CDR3 is made up of 17 amino acids. The CDR3 DNA sequence: TGCGCCAGCAGCCAAGATAATTCGGGACACCCAAACTATGGCTACACCTTC. This gives the protein CASSQDNSGHPNYGYTF.

The rearrangement uses TRBV10-3 and TRBJ2-7, with 11 bases lining up with TRBD1. Looked up from germline, CDR1 is ENHRY and CDR2 is SYGVKD. With V trimmed by 0 bases and J by 4 bases, 14 bases remained unmatched. The CDR3 contains 19 residues. CDR3: CAISESTGRGQGVAYEQYF. CDR3 bases: TGTGCCATCAGTGAGTCGACAGGAAGGGGACAGGGGGTCGCGTACGAGCAGTACTTC.

The chain employs TRBV5-5 and TRBJ1-2; tentatively, D is TRBD1 (6 bases). The CDR3 consists of 14 residues. Germline CDR1 reads SGHKS; CDR2 reads YYEKEE (reference sequence). Deletions cut 2 bases from V and 3 bases from J, with 11 bases between. The CDR3 is CASSLQGTDYGYTF. The CDR3, as DNA: TGTGCCAGCAGCTTACAGGGTACGGACTATGGCTACACCTTC.

The rearrangement joins TRBV5-1 to TRBJ2-3, with 9 bases aligning to TRBD2. Unmatched junction bases numbered 2, after V lost 4 bases and J lost 2 bases. There are 14 residues in the CDR3. Germline V CDR1 and CDR2: SGHRS, YFSETQ. The CDR3 reads CASSSGGPTDTQYF. The CDR3, as DNA: TGCGCCAGCAGCAGCGGGGGGCCCACAGATACGCAGTATTTT.

The chain combines TRBV19 with TRBJ1-5; a weak D match, TRBD1 (6 bases). Trimming stripped 6 bases from V and 3 bases from J, with 12 bases between. CDR1 is LNHDA, CDR2 SQIVND, per germline (reference sequence). The CDR3 is 14 amino acids. In nucleotides, the CDR3 is TGTGCCAGTAGGCCCACAGGGACCAATCAGCCCCAGCATTTT. It yields the protein CASRPTGTNQPQHF.

The chain has TRBV9 and TRBJ2-5, with D maybe TRBD1 (6 bases). The germline gives CDR1 SGDLS, CDR2 YYNGEE. This CDR3 has 15 amino acids. V lost 0 bases to trimming and J lost 1 base, with 10 bases between them. In DNA form, the CDR3 reads TGTGCCAGCAGCGTAGACCGGGACATCCAAGAGACCCAGTACTTC. Its protein is CASSVDRDIQETQYF.